This T cell receptor (beta chain) derives from a study of blood T cell repertoires in COVID-19. At the level of the study: Italy, Spain and the United States were the sources of the convalescent and acute COVID-19 samples. T cells, B-cell-depleted T cells, or PBMCs supplied cDNA or gDNA.

This clone appeared once. The authors' processing: Amplification of reference gene primers was used by the study to estimate nucleated cell counts. Libraries were prepared by immunoSEQ multiplex PCR; TCRdb keeps only in-frame clonotypes and omits some of them. V, J and clone size derive from that table, while D and trimming were established from the DNA sequence. Among tens of thousands of clones listed, roughly nine tenths were seen once. The source of this sequence is a man older than 75 in a cohort sampled during active COVID-19. Sequences were obtained from peripheral blood.

Here the CDR3 reads CASSPRDRGRSPLHF. The CDR3 bases are TGTGCCAGCAGTCCCCGGGACAGGGGGCGTTCACCCCTCCACTTT. V usage is TRBV6-5 and J usage is TRBJ1-6; 12 nucleotides line up with TRBD1. This CDR3 comprises 15 residues. From germline, CDR1 is MNHEY and CDR2 SVGAGI. The trim removed 5 bases at V and 9 bases at J, leaving 5 bases unmatched.